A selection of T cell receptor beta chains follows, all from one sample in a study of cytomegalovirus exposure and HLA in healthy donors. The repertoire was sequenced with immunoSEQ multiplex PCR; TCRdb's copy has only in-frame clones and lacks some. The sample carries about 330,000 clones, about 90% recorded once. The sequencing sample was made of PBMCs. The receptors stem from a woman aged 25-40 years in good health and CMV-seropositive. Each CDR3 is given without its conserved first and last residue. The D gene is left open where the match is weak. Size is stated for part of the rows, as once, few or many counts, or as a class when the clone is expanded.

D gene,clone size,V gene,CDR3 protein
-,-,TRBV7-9,ASIPSEQF
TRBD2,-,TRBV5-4,ASSLETSTQQF
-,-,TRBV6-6,ASSHGGRSNEKLF
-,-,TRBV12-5,ASGLAGPFNTEAF
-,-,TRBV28,ASSFEANTIY
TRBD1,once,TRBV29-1,SVEDRRQGMNTEAF
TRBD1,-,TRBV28,ASRGQGDNNQPQH
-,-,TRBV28,ASSPYSNQPQH
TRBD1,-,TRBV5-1,ASSLAGQGAIDTQY
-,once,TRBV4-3,ASSQDKGPRGGNEKLF
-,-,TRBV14,ASSEGIIYEQY
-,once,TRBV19,ASSITTGRADTQY
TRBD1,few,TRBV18,ASSPRQGETQY
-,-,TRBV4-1,ASSGRTGVAEYEQY
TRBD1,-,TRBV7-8,ASSLFTGGDRLNTEAF
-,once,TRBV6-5,ASKNPGRPNEKLF
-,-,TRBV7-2,ASSRQSGHNNSPLH
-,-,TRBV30,AWDSYSGNTIY
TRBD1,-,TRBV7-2,ASSLRGQGNQPQH
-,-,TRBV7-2,ASSLNRDPYSNQPQH
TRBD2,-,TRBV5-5,ASSFFMGGNYEQY
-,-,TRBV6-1,ASSEWRDSSYEQY
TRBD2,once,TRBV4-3,ASSPGLAATGELF
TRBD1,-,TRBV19,ASSSGTGWQETQY
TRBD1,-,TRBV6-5,ASSLGQGGGELF
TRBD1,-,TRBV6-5,ASSRDRDTGELF
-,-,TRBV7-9,ASSLSGMNTEAF
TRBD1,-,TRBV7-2,ASSSRGRTYNEQF
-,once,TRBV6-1,ASSGLNTEAF
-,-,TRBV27,ASSLKQVNTGELF
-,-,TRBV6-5,ASSYDQGSNTGELF
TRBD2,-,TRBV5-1,ASSFGGIGVAGATGELF
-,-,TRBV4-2,ASSQLSGQRKYEQY
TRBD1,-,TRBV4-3,ASSLRQGADQPQH
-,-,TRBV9,ASSVDQGRTYEQY
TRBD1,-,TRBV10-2,ASSGEDRGPPNTEAF
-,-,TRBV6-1,ASSEWGTGDQPQH
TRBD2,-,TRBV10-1,ASFGLAGGPCYNEQF
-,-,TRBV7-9,ASSATGTNEQF
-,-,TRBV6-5,ASTKGGTQPQH
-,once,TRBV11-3,ASSLRGYTFSTNEKLF
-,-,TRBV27,ASSLSVLPLDGYT
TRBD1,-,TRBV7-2,ASSFGQGSYT
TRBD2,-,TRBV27,ASTIRASGVNTGELF
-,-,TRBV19,ASSIARGAQETQY
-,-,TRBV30,AWSVRTGFGNQPQH
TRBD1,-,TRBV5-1,ASSLAGQGAYEQY
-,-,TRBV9,ASSPHRSSYNEQF
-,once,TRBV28,ASSLAGYNEQF
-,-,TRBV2,ASSLQGYLYEQY
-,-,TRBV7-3,ASSSIGSTDTQY
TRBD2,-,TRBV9,ASSVGGGGTGELF
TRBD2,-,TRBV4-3,ASSHQIAGGLSSYNEQF
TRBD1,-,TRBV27,ASGNLDLGQGWTGELF
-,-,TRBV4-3,ASKPNQGDTEAF
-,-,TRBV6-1,ASSQDQPQH
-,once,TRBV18,ASSPKAEGGNEQF
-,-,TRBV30,AWTAQGFYEQY